The 7 T cell receptor beta chains reported below all come from one sample, sequenced in a study of beta chain features in type 1 diabetes. Reverse transcription of all isolated RNA meant that expressed TCRB transcripts were sequenced. Generated by immunoSEQ multiplex PCR, the TCRdb table keeps only in-frame clones and is missing some. Of about half a million clones detected, 30% appear once; the ten largest clones hold 0.05% to 0.065%. Sequences were obtained from naive CD4+ T cells from blood. These receptors came from a man aged 18 to 29 in good health.

There are a few counts of this clone. The genes are TRBV19 and TRBJ2-1; TRBD2 might be the D (5 bases). The CDR3 extends over 13 amino acids. Germline loops: CDR1 LNHDA, CDR2 SQIVND (reference sequence). V was trimmed by 3 bases and J by 4 bases, leaving 7 bases between them. CDR3 protein: CASSIERYNEQFF. The CDR3 DNA reads as TGTGCCAGTAGTATTGAGCGGTACAATGAGCAGTTCTTC.

J is TRBJ2-2 and V is TRBV4-3, with D possibly being TRBD1 or TRBD2 (5 bases each). Per germline, CDR1 LGHNA and CDR2 YSLEER. This CDR3 contains 16 residues. V was cut by 1 base and J by 5 bases, with 14 bases left in between. The CDR3 nucleotides are TGCGCCAGCAGCCAAGTCCGGGGTGACAGTACCGGGGAGCTGTTTTTT. Translation gives CASSQVRGDSTGELFF.

V usage is TRBV28 and J usage is TRBJ1-2; D ambiguous. The CDR3 is made up of 13 amino acids. The V end lost 3 bases, the J end lost 7 bases, and 12 bases lay between the germline ends. In germline, CDR1 is MDHEN, CDR2 SYDVKM. As DNA, the CDR3 is TGTGCCAGCAGTTTTGTTCCGGGCTCTGGCTACACCTTC. Amino acids: CASSFVPGSGYTF.

V usage is TRBV28 and J usage is TRBJ2-7, with 8 bases that match TRBD1. V shed 4 bases and J 5 bases; nucleotides not matched to a gene: 7. This CDR3 has 14 residues. The germline V gene encodes CDR1 MDHEN and CDR2 SYDVKM. CDR3 coding DNA: TGTGCCAGCAGTTCTCAGGGGGCGCTGAACGAGCAGTACTTC. Translated, it gives CASSSQGALNEQYF.

The chain is built from TRBV2 and TRBJ2-4; no definite D call. Germline CDR1 and CDR2: SNHLY and FYNNEI. V shed 4 bases and J shed 2 bases, with 15 bases lying between them. The CDR3 extends over 16 amino acids. For the CDR3, the DNA is TGTGCCAGCAGTGGGGGAAGCTCTCCGACCAAAAACATTCAGTACTTC. Translating it yields CASSGGSSPTKNIQYF.

The V and J genes are TRBV7-9 and TRBJ2-1, with D perhaps TRBD1 (6 bases). The CDR3 consists of 16 residues. V shed 5 bases and J shed 0 bases, with 14 bases lying between them. Germline V gives CDR1 SEHNR, CDR2 FQNEAQ (reference sequence). The CDR3 bases are TGTGCCAGCAGCCCAGCCGGGACACGCTCCTACAATGAGCAGTTCTTC. This sequence encodes CASSPAGTRSYNEQFF.

The rearrangement links TRBV25-1 to TRBJ2-1; 11 bases align to TRBD2. The germline V gene has CDR1 MGHDK and CDR2 SYGVNS. The junction had 5 bases not matched to a gene; V was cut back by 3 bases and J by 7 bases. This CDR3 has 15 residues. CDR3 loop: CASSDTSGRKNEQFF. In DNA form, the CDR3 reads TGTGCCAGCAGTGATACTAGCGGGAGAAAGAATGAGCAGTTCTTC.